This TCR beta chain came from a study of neurological immune-mediated disorders. The CDR3 has 14 amino acids. The germline V and J ends were trimmed by 8 bases and 0 bases, with 16 bases remaining between them. Germline CDR1 SQVTM, CDR2 ANQGSEA. TCRdb reprocessed the 5' RACE reads via MiXCR and lists one record per CDR3 protein. Of tens of thousands of distinct CDR3 sequences in the sample, about 9.3% were seen once. This clonotype has ten or more counts. The receptor comes from a man in his forties in good health. V usage is TRBV29-1 and J usage is TRBJ1-1; D perhaps matches TRBD1 (5 bases). Source material: PBMCs. CDR3 sequence: CSTIKQVMNTEAFF. The CDR3 DNA is TGCAGCACCATAAAACAGGTTATGAACACTGAAGCTTTCTTT. Filled out from reference TRBV29-1 and TRBJ1-1, the complete variable domain reads SAVISQKPSRDICQRGTSLTIQCQVDSQVTMMFWYRQQPGQSLTLIATANQGSEATYESGFVIDKFPISRPNLTFSTLTVSNMSPEDSSIYLCSTIKQVMNTEAFFGQGTRLTVV.